Included here is one T cell receptor beta chain sequence, with context. Sequencing used immunoSEQ multiplex PCR; TCRdb keeps in-frame clones, though not all of them. The data contain around 250,000 clones, 80% to 85% of them singletons. The sample is drawn from a study of blood T cell repertoires in COVID-19. Study context: PBMCs, B-cell-depleted T cells, or T cells provided the cDNA or gDNA that made up the material.

In germline, CDR1 is LNHNV, CDR2 YYDKDF (reference sequence). The V end lost 2 bases, the J end lost 7 bases, and 14 bases lay between the germline ends. The CDR3 has 15 amino acids. Recruits, aged about 18 to 90 years, lived in roughly 22 US areas. Participants were placed into cohorts based on the clinical history they reported. Donors in Cohort 3 who had recovered were those with two negative PCRs, healthcare professional clearance, or resolution of their symptoms. This chain links TRBV15 with TRBJ2-2; possible D gene TRBD1, 5 bases. The sequencing sample was made of PBMCs or T cells enriched from blood (not recorded which). This TCR was recovered from a man aged 50 to 60 who had recovered from COVID-19. CDR3 sequence: CATSRTDSVDGELFF. Here the CDR3 DNA reads TGTGCCACCAGCAGAACCGACAGTGTGGACGGGGAGCTGTTTTTT.